This entry features one T cell receptor (beta chain) sequence. This entry belongs to a study of blood T cell repertoires in COVID-19. Study-level background: Spain, Italy and the United States supplied samples that represented acute and convalescent COVID-19.

Original methodology: By means of reference gene primer amplification, nucleated cell counts were estimated. This table comes from immunoSEQ multiplex PCR, and its TCRdb copy is limited to in-frame clones, with some not included. The V and J calls and clone size were taken over from that table, and D and trimming were inferred from the DNA. The sample contains hundreds of thousands of clones, approximately 79% of which appear only once. The clonotype comes from a woman of 80 years or more with active or convalescent COVID-19. The sequencing input was peripheral blood.

CDR3 region: CAHSPTTGGSSTEAFF. DNA of the CDR3: TGTGCCCATAGTCCCACGACAGGGGGCTCGAGCACTGAAGCTTTCTTT. This chain connects TRBV10-3 to TRBJ1-1; the match to TRBD1 covers 10 bases. Trimming removed 11 bases from V and 4 bases from J; junction bases left unmatched: 16. The CDR3 consists of 16 residues. Germline loops: CDR1 ENHRY, CDR2 SYGVKD.